This entry lists 17 T cell receptor beta chains sequenced from one sample in a study of T cells and Merkel cell carcinoma outcomes. TCRdb keeps only in-frame clones here, not all; method: immunoSEQ multiplex PCR. This sample has under 25,000 clones, with roughly 82% found just once. Sequenced material: tumor tissue from Merkel cell carcinoma. These receptors came from a human donor with Merkel cell carcinoma.

In regard to this clone: Other DNA sequences in this sample translate to the same CDR3. This chain uses TRBV30 with TRBJ1-2; possibly TRBD1 for D (5 bases). The V end lost 0 bases, the J end lost 8 bases, and 10 bases lay between the germline ends. The CDR3 contains 12 residues. Germline V gives CDR1 GTSNPN, CDR2 SVGIG (reference sequence). CDR3 region: CAWSVMNRGYTF. The CDR3 nucleotides read TGTGCCTGGAGTGTCATGAACAGGGGCTACACCTTC.

The chain carries TRBV11-2 and TRBJ2-1; tentatively, D is TRBD2 (6 bases). The CDR3 length is 16 residues. CDR1 is SGHAT and CDR2 is FQNNGV in the germline V gene. Trimming pared 5 bases from V and 4 bases from J, leaving 18 bases between. Here the CDR3 reads CASSDARAGWYNEQFF. DNA for the CDR3: TGTGCCAGCAGCGACGCTAGGGCGGGGTGGTACAATGAGCAGTTCTTC. The full variable domain, completed using reference TRBV11-2 and TRBJ2-1, is EAGVAQSPRYKIIEKRQSVAFWCNPISGHATLYWYQQILGQGPKLLIQFQNNGVVDDSQLPKDRFSAERLKGVDSTLKIQPAKLEDSAVYLCASSDARAGWYNEQFFGPGTRLTVL.

This clone occurred once. The chain combines TRBV11-2 with TRBJ1-2; tentatively, D is TRBD1 (6 bases). CDR1 is SGHAT, CDR2 FQNNGV, per germline. The CDR3 extends over 11 amino acids. V was trimmed by 3 bases and J by 7 bases, leaving 6 bases between them. CDR3 sequence (DNA): TGTGCCAGCAGCTTCAGGGGTGGCTACACCTTC. The encoded protein is CASSFRGGYTF.

This chain joins TRBV6-5 and TRBJ2-7; tentative D call: TRBD1 (5 bases). The V gene lost 2 bases and the J gene lost 0 bases, with 11 bases spanning the gap. CDR1 MNHEY and CDR2 SVGAGI come from the germline V gene. The CDR3 has 15 amino acids. This CDR3 reads CASSYVQGSSYEQYF. DNA of the CDR3: TGTGCCAGCAGTTACGTCCAGGGTAGCTCCTACGAGCAGTACTTC.

The rearrangement uses TRBV4-1 and TRBJ2-3, with no clear D. V lost 3 bases and J 3 bases, leaving 19 bases between the germline ends. Germline lookup yields CDR1 MGHRA and CDR2 YSYEKL. The length of the CDR3 is 17 residues. CDR3 region: CASSHNPLSQWTDTQYF. The CDR3 nucleotides read TGCGCCAGCAGCCATAACCCGCTCAGTCAATGGACAGATACGCAGTATTTT.

This rearrangement joins TRBV18 to TRBJ1-2; possibly TRBD1 for D (6 bases). The CDR3 loop spans 16 amino acids. Germline-derived CDR1 and CDR2 are KGHSH and LQKENI. The V end was cut by 0 bases, the J end by 4 bases, with 15 bases between. CDR3 protein: CASSPPGAGRGYGYTF. The CDR3 bases are TGTGCCAGCTCACCACCGGGGGCAGGACGAGGCTATGGCTACACCTTC.

This clone appeared a single time. This chain uses TRBV6-4 with TRBJ2-1, with D possibly matching TRBD1 (6 bases). Trimming shortened V by 2 bases and J by 4 bases, and 9 bases separated the two germline ends. The CDR3 extends over 14 amino acids. Germline V lookup: CDR1 MRHNA, CDR2 SNTAGT. CDR3 DNA: TGTGCCAGCAGTGACGGGACACAGTACAATGAGCAGTTCTTC. It is translated as CASSDGTQYNEQFF.

On this clone: A junction boundary mismatches the germline segment, possibly from a read error. The V and J genes are TRBV6-1 and TRBJ2-7; D gene unclear. This CDR3 contains 11 residues. In germline, CDR1 is MNHNS, CDR2 SASEGT. The CDR3: CASSEVLRYGF. CDR3 sequence (DNA): TGTGCCAGCAGTGAAGTTTTGAGGTACGGCTTC.

The V and J genes are TRBV5-6 and TRBJ1-2; D is ambiguous. Trimming removed 4 bases at V and 3 bases at J, with 7 bases between. The CDR3 has 12 residues. Germline-derived CDR1 and CDR2 are SGHDT and YYEEEE. In DNA form, the CDR3 reads TGTGCCAGCAGCCTACGCGACTATGGCTACACCTTC. This sequence encodes CASSLRDYGYTF.

The CDR3 loop reads CASSSGLSTGELFF. The CDR3 bases are TGTGCCAGCAGCTCGGGACTTTCAACCGGGGAGCTGTTTTTT. The V and J genes are TRBV5-4 and TRBJ2-2, with D possibly being TRBD2 (6 bases). CDR1 is SGHNT, CDR2 YYREEE, per germline (reference sequence). V was pared by 3 bases and J by 5 bases, with 11 bases between. The CDR3 totals 14 residues.

This clone occurred once. The chain carries TRBV5-5 and TRBJ1-2; D remains unclear. Deletions cut 3 bases from V and 3 bases from J, with 18 bases between. The length of the CDR3 is 16 residues. CDR1 is SGHKS and CDR2 is YYEKEE in the germline V gene (reference sequence). The chain's CDR3 is CASSSGGPELYYGYTF. Here the CDR3 DNA reads TGTGCCAGCAGCTCCGGCGGCCCGGAGTTATACTATGGCTACACCTTC.

The gene calls are TRBV10-3 and TRBJ2-7, with D tentatively TRBD2 (6 bases). Germline values: CDR1 ENHRY, CDR2 SYGVKD. The CDR3 consists of 13 residues. Trimming cost V 11 bases and J 0 bases, with 14 bases left between them. The CDR3 DNA reads as TGTGCCGCGGGACTCGAAAGCTCCTACGAGCAGTACTTC. Its protein product is CAAGLESSYEQYF.

V gene TRBV7-9 combines with J gene TRBJ2-7, with TRBD1 matching over 7 bases. The CDR3 spans 12 residues. Unmatched junction bases numbered 2, after V lost 9 bases and J lost 0 bases. Germline-derived CDR1 and CDR2 are SEHNR and FQNEAQ (reference sequence). The CDR3 coding sequence is TGTGCCAGTGGGACAGCCTCCTACGAGCAGTACTTC. Its protein is CASGTASYEQYF.

This chain uses TRBV15 with TRBJ2-1; TRBD2 matches at 10 bases. J lost 0 bases, V lost 8 bases, and 7 bases had no gene match. The germline V gene encodes CDR1 LNHNV and CDR2 YYDKDF (reference sequence). The CDR3 totals 16 residues. CDR3 in DNA: TGTGCCACCGCTGGACTAGCGGAGTTCTCCTACAATGAGCAGTTCTTC. This codes for CATAGLAEFSYNEQFF.

This sequence joins TRBV2 and TRBJ2-7; D gene unclear. This CDR3 contains 13 residues. Germline V CDR1 and CDR2: SNHLY, FYNNEI. V was shortened by 8 bases and J by 0 bases, with 11 bases between the two germline ends. CDR3 region: CASVPSASYEQYF. The CDR3 nucleotides are TGTGCCAGCGTCCCTTCGGCCTCCTACGAGCAGTACTTC.

The J gene is TRBJ2-3, the V gene TRBV2; unclear D gene. Trimming cost V 1 base and J 1 base, with 3 bases left between them. Germline V gives CDR1 SNHLY, CDR2 FYNNEI. The CDR3 has 13 residues. For the CDR3, the DNA is TGTGCCAGCAGTGAAGAGGGCACAGATACGCAGTATTTT. This gives the protein CASSEEGTDTQYF.

The rearrangement joins TRBV10-3 to TRBJ1-1; maybe TRBD1 (5 bases). The CDR3 length is 14 residues. Germline-derived CDR1 and CDR2 are ENHRY and SYGVKD. V lost 3 bases to trimming and J lost 1 base, with 9 bases between them. The CDR3 DNA reads as TGTGCCATCAGTGAAGGGCAGGGGAACACTGAAGCTTTCTTT. It is translated as CAISEGQGNTEAFF.